The present T cell receptor (beta chain) was sequenced within a study of shared clonotypes between healthy human individuals (dated by TCRdb to the early 2020s). For the study in its entirety: The cohort comprised two women and three men aged 18 to 49 years. For each donor, CD4 naive and CD4 memory were each given three plates, CD8 naive was given two plates, and CD8 memory was given one plate. To estimate repertoire size and how much clonotype sharing occurs between individuals, the study deeply sequenced the blood TCR repertoires of 4 to 6 healthy adults. To increase sequencing depth and limit assay-specific biases, TCR repertoire library preparation and sequencing were carried out by different laboratories using diverse techniques. Leukapheresis yielded between about 0.9 and 8.9 billion PBMCs per donor. Here is what the overall study found, with its caveats: The small number of donors limited the genetic and exposure-history diversity represented. Sampling was limited to blood, and TCR repertoires in tissue likely differ from TCR repertoires in blood. Based on pairwise subsampling, the degree of clonotype sharing among donors was expected to be affected by sequencing depth. Across a few donors, about 5% of naive CD4, roughly 3.3% of naive CD8, about 2.3% of memory CD4, and under 0.45% of memory CD8 clonotypes were shared. Even with the large sequencing depth, rarefaction of the sorted-subset datasets indicated that sequencing was incomplete. Compared with non-shared clonotypes, the clonotypes found in all four sorted-subset donors had higher generation probabilities. Naive subsets generally had larger estimated clonotype richness than memory subsets.

CD8 naive samples were CD45RO-negative cells positively selected for CCR7, giving a CD45RA+CCR7+ population that excluded TemRA cells. The donors were healthy, HIV-negative adults who had no recently reported acute infections or vaccinations. All donors were Caucasian adults living in Nashville, Tennessee, USA. After blood collection by leukapheresis, PBMCs were isolated using Ficoll-Histopaque density gradient centrifugation and then cryopreserved in the vapor phase of liquid nitrogen. Analytical flow cytometry was used to check the purity and quantity of each magnetically sorted T cell population. Genomic DNA was isolated from each sorted fraction and quantified by UV absorbance on a Nanodrop 2000c. TCR CDR3 regions were amplified from genomic DNA by multiplex PCR using the deep immunoSEQ assay. Extracted genomic DNA from each cell subset was spread evenly across all wells of several immunoSEQ 96-well plates, with each plate serving as a replicate. For sorted subsets, each replicate PCR was loaded with about 0.2 ug genomic DNA, equivalent to about 33,000 T cell genomes. The purified libraries were quantified using a Qubit 3.0 fluorometer, sized with a Bioanalyzer 2100, and then quantified again using the KAPA Library Quantification kit. Every immunoSEQ 96-well plate was sequenced on a separate single-read 150-cycle Illumina NextSeq 550 flow cell. Under the source paper's analysis protocol: The immunoSEQ output contained only junctional sequences without quality scores, so filtering could not match that applied to full-length reads. Sequences were annotated with PyIR, a Python wrapper for IgBLAST v1.9, and V/J genes and CDR3 were assigned using IMGT germline references. Reads were removed for weak V/J assignments (E-value above 1e-6), missing CDR3, stop codons, out-of-frame junctions, or ambiguous translated residues. V3J clonotypes were defined as sequences sharing the same inferred V gene, J gene, and CDR3 amino acid sequence. Percentage overlap between repertoires was calculated by dividing the number of shared unique clonotypes by the size of the smaller repertoire. RTK rarefaction, the Chao1 estimator, and Recon v2.1 estimates of unobserved clonotypes were used to assess repertoire richness. For all TCRbeta clonotypes obtained by the gDNA method from four donors, generation probabilities were computed with OLGA. Sourced from immuneACCESS, this table was stored by TCRdb with only in-frame sequences that have V and J called. A share of the clones is absent; for the studies checked, an unresolved V gene accounts for under half, and the remainder has no known explanation. The V and J calls and clone size were taken over from that table, and D and trimming were inferred from the DNA. This sample gives over 2 million clones in total; about 95% of them show up just once. The ten biggest clones cover roughly 1% of the sample.

This clone has only one observation. The antigen this receptor binds is unknown. Per-nucleotide qualities are absent, and no much larger clonotype sits a single base away. Input material: naive CD8+ T cells sorted from blood. What this sample's cell subset or site label stands for: CD45RA+CCR7+. This TCR derives from a young man in good health.

The sequence in DNA is TGTGCCTGGAGTGCCCTAGCGGGAGGGTTCCGAGAGCAGTACTTC. This codes for CAWSALAGGFREQYF. The V and J segments used are TRBV30 and TRBJ2-7; 12 bases in the junction line up with TRBD2. The germline V end is reduced by 1 base and the J end by 7 bases; junction bases left unmatched: 8. In the germline V gene (reference sequence), CDR1 corresponds to GTSNPN and CDR2 to SVGIG. Counted from cysteine to phenylalanine, this CDR3 has 15 amino acids. The only DNA kept is the CDR3, 45 bases in frame from the first base.